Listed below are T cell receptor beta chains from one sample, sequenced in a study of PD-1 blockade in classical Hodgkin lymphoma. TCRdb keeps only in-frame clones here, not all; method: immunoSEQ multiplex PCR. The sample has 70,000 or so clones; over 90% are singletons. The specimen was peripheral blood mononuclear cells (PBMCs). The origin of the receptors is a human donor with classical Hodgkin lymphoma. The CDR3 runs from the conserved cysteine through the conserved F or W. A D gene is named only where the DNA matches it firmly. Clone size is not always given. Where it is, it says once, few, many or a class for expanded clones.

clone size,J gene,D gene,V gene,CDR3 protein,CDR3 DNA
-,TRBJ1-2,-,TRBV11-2,CASSFPSGRGYTF,TGTGCCAGCAGCTTCCCCAGCGGTCGTGGCTACACCTTC
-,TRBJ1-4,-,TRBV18,CASSKQGPNEKLFF,TGTGCCAGCTCGAAACAGGGACCTAATGAAAAACTGTTTTTT
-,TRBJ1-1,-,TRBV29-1,CSVWPEGRQKNTEAFF,TGCAGCGTTTGGCCGGAGGGACGGCAGAAGAACACTGAAGCTTTCTTT
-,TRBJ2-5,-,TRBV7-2,CASSFMAGGETQYF,TGTGCCAGCAGCTTCATGGCTGGCGGAGAGACCCAGTACTTC
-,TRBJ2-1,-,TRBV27,CASRAVARLWREQFF,TGTGCCAGCAGAGCCGTAGCGCGGCTGTGGCGTGAGCAGTTCTTC
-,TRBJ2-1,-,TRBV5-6,CASSLRRGRYNEQFF,TGTGCCAGCAGCTTGAGGCGGGGCCGGTACAATGAGCAGTTCTTC
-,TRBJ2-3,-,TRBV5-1,CASSFQRGDTQYF,TGCGCCAGCAGCTTTCAAAGGGGAGATACGCAGTATTTT
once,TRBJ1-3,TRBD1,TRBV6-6,CASSYGDRGLGNTIYF,TGTGCCAGCAGTTACGGGGACAGGGGGCTTGGAAACACCATATATTTT
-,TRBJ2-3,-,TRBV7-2,CASSLSQKQYF,TGTGCCAGCAGCCTTTCCCAAAAGCAGTATTTT
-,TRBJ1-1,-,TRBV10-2,CASRGGRDTEAFF,TGCGCCAGCAGGGGCGGTCGGGACACTGAAGCTTTCTTT
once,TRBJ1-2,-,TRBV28,CASSSGDITGSYGYTF,TGTGCCAGCAGTTCAGGAGATATAACAGGAAGCTATGGCTACACCTTC
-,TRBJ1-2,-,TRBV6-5,CASSRNRDFDGGYTF,TGTGCCAGCAGTCGGAACAGGGACTTTGACGGTGGCTACACCTTC
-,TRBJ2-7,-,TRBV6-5,CASRTLQGKYF,TGTGCCAGCAGAACGCTACAGGGTAAGTACTTC
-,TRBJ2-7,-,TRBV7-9,CASSLGGWSEQYF,TGTGCCAGCAGCTTAGGGGGCTGGAGCGAGCAGTACTTC
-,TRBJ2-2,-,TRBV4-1,CASSQRSGDGTGELFF,TGCGCCAGCAGCCAACGCTCGGGGGACGGCACCGGGGAGCTGTTTTTT
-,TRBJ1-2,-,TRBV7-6,CASSNALYGYTF,TGTGCCAGCAGCAACGCACTGTATGGCTACACCTTC
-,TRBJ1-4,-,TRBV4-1,CASSQVGSRVSEKLFF,TGCGCCAGCAGCCAAGTTGGGTCCAGGGTGAGTGAAAAACTGTTTTTT
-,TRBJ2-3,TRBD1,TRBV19,CASSISGQVSTDTQYF,TGTGCCAGTAGTATATCAGGACAGGTTAGCACAGATACGCAGTATTTT
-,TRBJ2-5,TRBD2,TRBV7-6,CASSLQPSGGGETQYF,TGTGCCAGCAGCTTACAACCCAGCGGGGGTGGAGAGACCCAGTACTTC
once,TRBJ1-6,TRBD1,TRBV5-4,CASSPWTGGLSPLHF,TGTGCCAGCAGCCCGTGGACAGGGGGACTCTCACCCCTCCACTTT
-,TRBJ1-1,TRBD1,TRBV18,CASSFGTGGTEAFF,TGTGCCAGCTCATTCGGGACAGGGGGCACTGAAGCTTTCTTT
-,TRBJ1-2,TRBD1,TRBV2,CASSAPWQGDGYTF,TGTGCCAGCAGTGCCCCCTGGCAGGGGGATGGCTACACCTTC
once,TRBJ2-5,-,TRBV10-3,CAISHDTQETQYF,TGTGCCATCAGTCATGATACACAAGAGACCCAGTACTTC
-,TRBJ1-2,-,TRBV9,CASSVVQGKHGYTF,TGTGCCAGCAGCGTGGTTCAGGGGAAGCATGGCTACACCTTC
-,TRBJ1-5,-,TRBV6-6,CASSYGRATNQPQHF,TGTGCCAGCAGTTACGGTAGGGCGACCAATCAGCCCCAGCATTTT
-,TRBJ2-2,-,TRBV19,CASRYTFANTGELFF,TGTGCCAGCCGTTACACGTTCGCGAACACCGGGGAGCTGTTTTTT
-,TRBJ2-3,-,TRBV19,CASSIRRERGRGGTQYF,TGTGCCAGTAGTATACGGAGGGAGCGAGGCCGGGGAGGTACGCAGTATTTT